What follows are 4 T cell receptor beta chains derived from one specimen sequenced in a study of T cells after yellow fever vaccination (dated by TCRdb to 2018 to 2020). Library creation used 5' RACE. Sequencing was performed on an Illumina NovaSeq 6000. TCRdb's own reprocessing of the public reads used fastp at Q25 and MiXCR and kept productive beta chains. Entries are consolidated by CDR3 protein sequence, retaining the most common genes and DNA. The sample profile shows around 310,000 distinct CDR3 sequences; approximately 4.5% of them were found once. The ten biggest clones cover 15% to 20% of the sample. Read against the paper, the sample's treatment or condition label means: live attenuated yellow fever vaccine strain. The sequencing used PBMCs, collected 15 days after the yellow fever booster vaccination. The receptors derive from a man aged 18 to 35 who received the YFV17D yellow fever vaccine.

The chain carries TRBV12-3 or TRBV12-4 and TRBJ2-7, with 7 bases fitting TRBD1. V gave up 6 bases and J gave up 6 bases; unmatched junction bases: 14. The CDR3 runs to 15 residues. CDR3: CASSPEGAGGGEQYF. CDR3 nucleotides: TGTGCCAGCAGCCCAGAGGGGGCAGGAGGCGGCGAGCAGTACTTC.

This chain uses TRBV4-2 with TRBJ1-4, with D unclear. The CDR3 runs to 13 residues. Trimming shortened V by 0 bases and J by 8 bases, and 7 bases separated the two germline ends. Germline CDR1 and CDR2: LGHNA and YNFKEQ. The CDR3 loop is CASSQERAEKLFF. For the CDR3, the DNA is TGTGCCAGCAGCCAAGAGAGGGCAGAAAAACTGTTTTTT.

This clonotype showed up many times. This chain connects TRBV6-1 to TRBJ2-2; a possible D gene is TRBD1 (5 bases). V was shortened by 6 bases and J by 4 bases, with 9 bases between the two germline ends. The CDR3 totals 13 residues. The germline gives CDR1 MNHNS, CDR2 SASEGT. The CDR3 here is CASRPRVTGELFF. DNA for the CDR3: TGTGCCAGCAGGCCCAGGGTCACCGGGGAGCTGTTTTTT.

V is TRBV30 and J is TRBJ1-2, with a weak D call TRBD1 (5 bases). The CDR3 consists of 11 residues. Germline V lookup: CDR1 GTSNPN, CDR2 SVGIG (reference sequence). CDR3 bases: TGTGCTGGGGCCCGGGACTATGGCTACACCTTC. It codes for CAGARDYGYTF.